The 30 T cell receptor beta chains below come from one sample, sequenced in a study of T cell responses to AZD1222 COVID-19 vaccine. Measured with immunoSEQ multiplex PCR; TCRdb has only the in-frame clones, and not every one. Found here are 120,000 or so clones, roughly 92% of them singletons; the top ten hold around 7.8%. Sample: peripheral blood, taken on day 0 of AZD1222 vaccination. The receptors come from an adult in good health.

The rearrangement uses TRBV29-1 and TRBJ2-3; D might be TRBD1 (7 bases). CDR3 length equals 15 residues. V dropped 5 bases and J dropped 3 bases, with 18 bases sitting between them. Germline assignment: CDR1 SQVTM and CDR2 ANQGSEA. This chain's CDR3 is CSVPPRGDKTDTQYF. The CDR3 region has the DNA TGCAGCGTTCCTCCCAGGGGGGACAAGACAGATACGCAGTATTTT.

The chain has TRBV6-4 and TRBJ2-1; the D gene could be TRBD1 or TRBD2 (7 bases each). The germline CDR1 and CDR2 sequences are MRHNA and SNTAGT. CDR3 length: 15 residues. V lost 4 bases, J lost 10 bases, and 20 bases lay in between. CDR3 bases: TGTGCCAGCAGTGTTCAGGGACTACAGGGGCAAGAGCAGTTCTTC. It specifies CASSVQGLQGQEQFF.

In DNA, the CDR3 is TGTGCCAGCACCCCGGCCCGGGACAGGTGGATGTCCTATGGCTACACCTTC. Translating gives CASTPARDRWMSYGYTF. The chain couples TRBV21-1 to TRBJ1-2; the table's D call TRBD1 went unverified against the DNA. TRBV21-1 represents a pseudogene. The CDR3 has 17 amino acids.

Here the CDR3 DNA reads TGTGCCTGGAGTGTACAGGGTTCGGGTGAAAAACTGTTTTTT. This gives the protein CAWSVQGSGEKLFF. The chain links TRBV30 to TRBJ1-4, with D possibly matching TRBD1 (6 bases). This CDR3 is built from 14 residues. Germline CDR1 and CDR2: GTSNPN and SVGIG (reference sequence). Trimming shortened V by 0 bases and J by 7 bases, and 12 bases separated the two germline ends.

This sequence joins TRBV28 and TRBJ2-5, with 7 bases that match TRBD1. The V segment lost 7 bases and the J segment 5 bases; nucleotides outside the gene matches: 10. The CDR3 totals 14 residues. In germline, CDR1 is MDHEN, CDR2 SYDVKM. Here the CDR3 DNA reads TGTGCCAGCAATGAGGGGGACAGAGCCGAGACCCAGTACTTC. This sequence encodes CASNEGDRAETQYF.

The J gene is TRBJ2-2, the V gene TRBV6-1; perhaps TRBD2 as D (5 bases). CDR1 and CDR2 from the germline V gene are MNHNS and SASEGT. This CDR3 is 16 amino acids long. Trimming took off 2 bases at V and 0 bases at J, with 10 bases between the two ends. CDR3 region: CASSEMVATNTGELFF. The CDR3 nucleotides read TGTGCCAGCAGTGAAATGGTAGCGACGAACACCGGGGAGCTGTTTTTT.

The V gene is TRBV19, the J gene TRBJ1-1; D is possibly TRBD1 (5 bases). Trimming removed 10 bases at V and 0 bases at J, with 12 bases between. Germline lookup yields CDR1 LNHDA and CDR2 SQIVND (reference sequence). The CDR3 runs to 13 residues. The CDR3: CATKPGVNTEAFF. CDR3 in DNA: TGTGCCACTAAACCGGGGGTGAACACTGAAGCTTTCTTT.

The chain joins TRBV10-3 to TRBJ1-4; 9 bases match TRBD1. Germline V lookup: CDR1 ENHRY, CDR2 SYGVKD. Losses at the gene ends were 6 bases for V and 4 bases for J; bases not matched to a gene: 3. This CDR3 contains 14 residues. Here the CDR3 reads CAIRSGQGNEKLFF. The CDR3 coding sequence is TGTGCCATCAGATCGGGACAGGGTAATGAAAAACTGTTTTTT.

The CDR3 nucleotides are TGTGCCAGCACCCCGAGGGGAGAAGAAAAACTGTTTTTT. It yields the protein CASTPRGEEKLFF. The V gene is TRBV12-3 or TRBV12-4, the J gene TRBJ1-4, with D perhaps TRBD1 (5 bases). This CDR3 has 13 amino acids. V was clipped by 7 bases and J by 8 bases, with 14 bases between them.

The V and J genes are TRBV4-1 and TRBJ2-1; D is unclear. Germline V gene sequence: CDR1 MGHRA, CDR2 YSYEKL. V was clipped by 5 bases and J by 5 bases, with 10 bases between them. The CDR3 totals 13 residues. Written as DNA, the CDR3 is TGCGCCAGCAGCTTCCTGACCGACAATGAGCAGTTCTTC. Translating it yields CASSFLTDNEQFF.

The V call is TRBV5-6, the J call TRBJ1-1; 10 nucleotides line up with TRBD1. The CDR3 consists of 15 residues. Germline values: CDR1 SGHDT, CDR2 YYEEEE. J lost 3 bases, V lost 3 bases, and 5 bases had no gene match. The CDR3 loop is CASSSRQGAYTEAFF. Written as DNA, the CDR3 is TGTGCCAGCAGCTCTCGACAGGGGGCGTACACTGAAGCTTTCTTT.

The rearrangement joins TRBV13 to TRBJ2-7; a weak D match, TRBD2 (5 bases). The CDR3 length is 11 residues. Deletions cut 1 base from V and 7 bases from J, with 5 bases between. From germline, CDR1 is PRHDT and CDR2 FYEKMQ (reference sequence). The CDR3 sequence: CASSLAGEQYF. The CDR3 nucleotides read TGTGCCAGCAGCTTAGCGGGGGAGCAGTACTTC.

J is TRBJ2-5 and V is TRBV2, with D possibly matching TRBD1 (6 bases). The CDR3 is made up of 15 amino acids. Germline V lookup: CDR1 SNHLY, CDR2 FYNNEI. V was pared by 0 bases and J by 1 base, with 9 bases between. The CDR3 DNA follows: TGTGCCAGCAGTGAAGCGGGGGCCTTCCAAGAGACCCAGTACTTC. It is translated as CASSEAGAFQETQYF.

CDR3 nucleotide sequence: TGTGCCAGCAGCCCTCTAGGGACAGATACGCAGTATTTT. Translating it yields CASSPLGTDTQYF. The gene calls are TRBV3-1 (or the pseudogene TRBV3-2) and TRBJ2-3; D is unresolved. Germline V lookup: CDR1 LGHDT, CDR2 YNNKEL (reference sequence). The CDR3 has 13 amino acids. Trimming took off 4 bases at V and 3 bases at J, with 8 bases between the two ends.

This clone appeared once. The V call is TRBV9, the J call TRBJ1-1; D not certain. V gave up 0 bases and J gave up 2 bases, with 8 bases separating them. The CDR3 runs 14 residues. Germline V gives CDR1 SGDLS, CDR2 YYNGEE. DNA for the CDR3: TGTGCCAGCAGCGTAGCAACGGTCAACACTGAAGCTTTCTTT. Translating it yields CASSVATVNTEAFF.

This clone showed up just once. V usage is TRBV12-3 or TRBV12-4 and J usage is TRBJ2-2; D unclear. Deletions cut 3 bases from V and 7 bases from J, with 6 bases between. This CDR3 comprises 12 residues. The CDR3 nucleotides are TGTGCCAGCAGTTTCTCTGGCGGGGAGCTGTTTTTT. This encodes CASSFSGGELFF.

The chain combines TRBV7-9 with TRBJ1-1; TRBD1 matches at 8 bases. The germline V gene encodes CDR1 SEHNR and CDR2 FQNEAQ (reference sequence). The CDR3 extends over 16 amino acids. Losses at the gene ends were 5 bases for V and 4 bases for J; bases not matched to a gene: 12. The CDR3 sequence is CASSQFAGGGGTEAFF. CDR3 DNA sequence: TGTGCCAGCAGCCAATTCGCAGGGGGCGGGGGCACTGAAGCTTTCTTT.

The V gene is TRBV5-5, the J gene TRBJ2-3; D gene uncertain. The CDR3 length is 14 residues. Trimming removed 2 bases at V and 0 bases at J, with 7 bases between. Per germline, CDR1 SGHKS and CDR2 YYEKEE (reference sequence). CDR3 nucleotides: TGTGCCAGCAGCTTACGTGTAAGCACAGATACGCAGTATTTT. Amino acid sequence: CASSLRVSTDTQYF. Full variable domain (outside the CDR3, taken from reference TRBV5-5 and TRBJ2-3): DAGVTQSPTHLIKTRGQQVTLRCSPISGHKSVSWYQQVLGQGPQFIFQYYEKEERGRGNFPDRFSARQFPNYSSELNVNALLLGDSALYLCASSLRVSTDTQYFGPGTRLTVL.

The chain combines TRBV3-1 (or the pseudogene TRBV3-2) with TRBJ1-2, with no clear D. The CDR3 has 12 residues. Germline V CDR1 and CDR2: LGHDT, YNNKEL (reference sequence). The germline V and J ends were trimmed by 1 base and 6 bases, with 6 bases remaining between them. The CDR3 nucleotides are TGTGCCAGCAGCCAAGTTACAGATGGCTACACCTTC. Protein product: CASSQVTDGYTF.

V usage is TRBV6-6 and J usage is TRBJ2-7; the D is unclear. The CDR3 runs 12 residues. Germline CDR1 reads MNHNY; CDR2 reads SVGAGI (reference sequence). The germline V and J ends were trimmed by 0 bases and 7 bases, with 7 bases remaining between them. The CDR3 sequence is CASSYSSGEQYF. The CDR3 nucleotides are TGTGCCAGCAGTTACTCGTCTGGAGAGCAGTACTTC.

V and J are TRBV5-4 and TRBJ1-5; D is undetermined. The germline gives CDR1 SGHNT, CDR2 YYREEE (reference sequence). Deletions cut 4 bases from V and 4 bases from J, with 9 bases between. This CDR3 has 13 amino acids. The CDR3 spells CASSQTPNQPQHF. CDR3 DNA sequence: TGTGCCAGCAGCCAAACACCGAATCAGCCCCAGCATTTT.

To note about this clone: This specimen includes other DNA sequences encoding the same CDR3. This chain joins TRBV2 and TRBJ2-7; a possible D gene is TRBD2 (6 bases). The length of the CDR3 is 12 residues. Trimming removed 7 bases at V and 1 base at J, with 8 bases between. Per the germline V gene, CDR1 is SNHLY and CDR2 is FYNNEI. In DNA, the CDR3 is TGTGCCAGCATTGGGGGGTCCTACGAGCAGTACTTC. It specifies CASIGGSYEQYF.

The CDR3 DNA reads as TGTGCCAGTAGCCACTCCGACGGACTTAGACGGCCAGGAAACACCATATATTTT. Protein: CASSHSDGLRRPGNTIYF. V gene TRBV19 combines with J gene TRBJ1-3; D gene ambiguous. CDR1 is LNHDA, CDR2 SQIVND, per germline (reference sequence). There are 18 residues in the CDR3. V was clipped by 6 bases and J by 4 bases, with 25 bases between them.

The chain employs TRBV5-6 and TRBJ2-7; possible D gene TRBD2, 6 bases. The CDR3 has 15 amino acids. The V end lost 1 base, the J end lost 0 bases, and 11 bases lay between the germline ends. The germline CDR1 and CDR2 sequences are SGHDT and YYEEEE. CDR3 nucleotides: TGTGCCAGCAGCTTGAGCGGCGGGGTCTCCTACGAGCAGTACTTC. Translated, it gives CASSLSGGVSYEQYF.

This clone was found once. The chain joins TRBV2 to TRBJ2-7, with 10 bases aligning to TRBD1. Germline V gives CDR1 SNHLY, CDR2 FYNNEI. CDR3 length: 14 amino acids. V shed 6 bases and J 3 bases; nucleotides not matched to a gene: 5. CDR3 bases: TGTGCCAGCAGCTCGGGACAGGGGTACTACGAGCAGTACTTC. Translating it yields CASSSGQGYYEQYF. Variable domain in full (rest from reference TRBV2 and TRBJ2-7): EPEVTQTPSHQVTQMGQEVILRCVPISNHLYFYWYRQILGQKVEFLVSFYNNEISEKSEIFDDQFSVERPDGSNFTLKIRSTKLEDSAMYFCASSSGQGYYEQYFGPGTRLTVT.

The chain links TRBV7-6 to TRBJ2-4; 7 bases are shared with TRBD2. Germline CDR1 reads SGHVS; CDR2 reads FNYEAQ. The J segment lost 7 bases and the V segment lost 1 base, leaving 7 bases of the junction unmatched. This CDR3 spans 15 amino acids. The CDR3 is CASSLETGGRNIQYF. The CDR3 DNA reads TGTGCCAGCAGCTTAGAGACGGGGGGAAGGAACATTCAGTACTTC.

The CDR3 region has the DNA TGTGCCAGCAGCTCCGGACGGATTACTGTTAATGAGCAGTTCTTC. Translation: CASSSGRITVNEQFF. The chain recombines TRBV7-9 with TRBJ2-1; D gene ambiguous. The CDR3 length is 15 residues. V was clipped by 4 bases and J by 7 bases, with 17 bases between them. Per germline, CDR1 SEHNR and CDR2 FQNEAQ (reference sequence).

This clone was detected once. CDR3 DNA sequence: TGCGCCAGCAGCCAAGACGGAGTTGGCTACACCTTC. Its translation: CASSQDGVGYTF. This rearrangement joins TRBV4-1 to TRBJ1-2, with no clear D. Trimming took 0 bases from V and 7 from J, leaving 6 bases between them. Germline assignment: CDR1 MGHRA and CDR2 YSYEKL. The CDR3 consists of 12 residues.

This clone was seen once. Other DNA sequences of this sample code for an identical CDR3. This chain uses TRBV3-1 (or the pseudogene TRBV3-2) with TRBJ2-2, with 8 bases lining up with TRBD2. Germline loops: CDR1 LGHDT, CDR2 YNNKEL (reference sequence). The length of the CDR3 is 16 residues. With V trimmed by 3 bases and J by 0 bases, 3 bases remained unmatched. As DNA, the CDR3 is TGTGCCAGCAGCCAGAGCGGGGGCCCGAACACCGGGGAGCTGTTTTTT. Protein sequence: CASSQSGGPNTGELFF.

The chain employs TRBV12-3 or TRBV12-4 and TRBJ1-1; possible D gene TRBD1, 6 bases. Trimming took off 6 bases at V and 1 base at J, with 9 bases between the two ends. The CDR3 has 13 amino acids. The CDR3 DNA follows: TGTGCCAGCAGCACCAGGGGGAACACTGAAGCTTTCTTT. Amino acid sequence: CASSTRGNTEAFF.